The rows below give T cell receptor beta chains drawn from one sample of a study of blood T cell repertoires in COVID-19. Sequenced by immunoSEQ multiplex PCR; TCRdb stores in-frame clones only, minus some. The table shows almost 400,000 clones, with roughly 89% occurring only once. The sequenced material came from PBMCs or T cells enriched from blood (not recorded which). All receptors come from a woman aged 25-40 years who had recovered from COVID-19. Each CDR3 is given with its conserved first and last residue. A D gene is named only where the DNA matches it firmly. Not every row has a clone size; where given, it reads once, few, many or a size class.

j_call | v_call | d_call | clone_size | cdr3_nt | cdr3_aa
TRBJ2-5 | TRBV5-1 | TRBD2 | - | TGCGCCAGCAGCTTCGGACTAGCGGCCCAGACCCAGTACTTC | CASSFGLAAQTQYF
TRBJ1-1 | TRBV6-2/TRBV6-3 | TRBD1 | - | TGTGCCAGCAGTTACCCCCAGGGGGTTGGCACTGAAGCTTTCTTT | CASSYPQGVGTEAFF
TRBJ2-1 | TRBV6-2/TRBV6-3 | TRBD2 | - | TGTGCCAGCAGTTACTCCCTAGCGGGGCATAGAGCTGAGCAGTTCTTC | CASSYSLAGHRAEQFF
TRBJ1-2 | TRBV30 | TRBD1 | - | TGTGCCTGGAGCGTACAGGGGATCTATGGCTACACCTTC | CAWSVQGIYGYTF
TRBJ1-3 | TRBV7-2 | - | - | TGTGCCAGCAGCTTAATGGGAGACGCTGGAAACACCATATATTTT | CASSLMGDAGNTIYF
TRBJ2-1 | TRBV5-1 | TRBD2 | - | TGCGCCAGCAGCGAAGCGGGACTAGCGGGACCGGATGAGCAGTTCTTC | CASSEAGLAGPDEQFF
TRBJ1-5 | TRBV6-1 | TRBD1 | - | TGTGCCAGCAGTACGTTAGACAGGGACGGGCAGCCCCAGCATTTT | CASSTLDRDGQPQHF
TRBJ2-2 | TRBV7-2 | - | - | TGTGCCAGCAGCTTAGTACAGGGTGGCGCCGGGGAGCTGTTTTTT | CASSLVQGGAGELFF
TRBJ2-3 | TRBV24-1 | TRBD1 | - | TGTGCCACCTCGGGACAGGGGAATCCAGATACGCAGTATTTT | CATSGQGNPDTQYF
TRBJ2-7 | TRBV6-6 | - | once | TGTGCCAGCAGTTACCCTCGTTACGAGCAGTACTTC | CASSYPRYEQYF
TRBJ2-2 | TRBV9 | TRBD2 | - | TGTGCCAGCAGCGTGACTAGCGGGAGAGGCACCGGGGAGCTGTTTTTT | CASSVTSGRGTGELFF
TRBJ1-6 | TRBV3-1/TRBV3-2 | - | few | TGTGCCAGCAGCACGCGGCTTCCCATTTCATACATCTATTCACCCCTCCACTTT | CASSTRLPISYIYSPLHF
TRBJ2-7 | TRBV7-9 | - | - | TGTGCCAGCAGCTTAAGGAGGGCAGGTGCTGGGGACGAGCAGTACTTC | CASSLRRAGAGDEQYF
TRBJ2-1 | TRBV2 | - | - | TGTGCCAGCAGTGGGTTCGCGGGACAGCTAAACAATGAGCAGTTCTTC | CASSGFAGQLNNEQFF
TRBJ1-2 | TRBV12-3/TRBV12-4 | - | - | TGTGCCAGCACCGAGACAGCAAACTATGGCTACACCTTC | CASTETANYGYTF
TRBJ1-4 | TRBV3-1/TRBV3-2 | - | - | TGTGCCAGCAGCCAAGAGGACGTGGGACATGGGAATGAAAAACTGTTTTTT | CASSQEDVGHGNEKLFF
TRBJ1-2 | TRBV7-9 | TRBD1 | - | TGTGCCAGCAGCTCCGCAGGGGGTGGCTACACCTTC | CASSSAGGGYTF
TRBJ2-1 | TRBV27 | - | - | TGTGCCAGCAGTTTACCGGGAGTAGTCGACAATGAGCAGTTCTTC | CASSLPGVVDNEQFF
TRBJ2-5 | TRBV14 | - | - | TGTGCCAGCAGCCATTTACGGGTGGGTCAAGAGACCCAGTACTTC | CASSHLRVGQETQYF
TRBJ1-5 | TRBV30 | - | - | TGTGCCTGGAGTTACCAGGGGTTGGTTGGCAATCAGCCCCAGCATTTT | CAWSYQGLVGNQPQHF
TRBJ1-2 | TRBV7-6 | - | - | TGTGCCAGCAGCTCATTACAGGGTTGGAAGTTCGTTTATGGCTACACCTTC | CASSSLQGWKFVYGYTF
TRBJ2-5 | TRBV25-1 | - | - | TGTGCCAGCAGTGAATCAAGTAGCGGTGGAGTGGGGCTGACCCAGTACTTC | CASSESSSGGVGLTQYF
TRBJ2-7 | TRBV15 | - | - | TGTGCCACCAGCAGAGATCTCTCCTCCTACGAGCAGTACTTC | CATSRDLSSYEQYF
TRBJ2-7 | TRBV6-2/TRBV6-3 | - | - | TGTGCCAGCAGTTACCTAGGATTCAACGAGCAGTACTTC | CASSYLGFNEQYF
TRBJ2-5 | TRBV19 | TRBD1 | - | TGTGCCAGTAGTAGACGGGACAGGGGGAAAGAGACCCAGTACTTC | CASSRRDRGKETQYF
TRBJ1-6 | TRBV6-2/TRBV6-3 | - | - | TGTGCCAGCAGTTACTCGAGCATTTATAATTCACCCCTCCACTTT | CASSYSSIYNSPLHF
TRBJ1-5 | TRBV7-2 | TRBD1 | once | TGTGCCAGCAGCCCCGGACAGGGGTATTGGCAGCCCCAGCATTTT | CASSPGQGYWQPQHF